The sequence of this TCR beta chain was determined in a study of shared clonotypes between healthy human individuals. The CDR3 covers 15 residues. The V gene's germline CDR1 is SGHNT and CDR2 YYREEE (reference sequence). With V trimmed by 4 bases and J by 7 bases, 8 bases remained unmatched. Method: immunoSEQ multiplex PCR; TCRdb's copy keeps in-frame clones and lacks some. The sample shows approximately 330,000 clones, 73% of them seen only once. This clone occurred once. The sequence was obtained from a man aged 25 to 40 in good health. The chain links TRBV5-4 to TRBJ2-2; TRBD1 aligns across 9 bases. The sequenced sample was memory CD4+ T cells sorted from blood. Subset in this sample: CD45RA-negative fraction. The CDR3 bases are TGTGCCAGCAGCGGACAACAGGGGGCGAGCGGGGAGCTGTTTTTT. Translated, it gives CASSGQQGASGELFF.